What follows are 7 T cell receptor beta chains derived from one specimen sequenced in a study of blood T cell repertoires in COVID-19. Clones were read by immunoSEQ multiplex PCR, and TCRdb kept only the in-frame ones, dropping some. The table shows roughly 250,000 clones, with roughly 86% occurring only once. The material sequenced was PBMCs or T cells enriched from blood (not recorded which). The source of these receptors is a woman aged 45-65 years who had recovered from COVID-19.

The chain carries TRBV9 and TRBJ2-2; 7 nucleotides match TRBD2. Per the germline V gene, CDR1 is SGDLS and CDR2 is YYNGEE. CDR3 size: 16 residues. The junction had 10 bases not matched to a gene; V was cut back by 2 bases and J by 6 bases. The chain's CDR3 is CASSVGEGVDSGELFF. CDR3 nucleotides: TGTGCCAGCAGCGTCGGGGAGGGAGTTGACTCCGGGGAGCTGTTTTTT.

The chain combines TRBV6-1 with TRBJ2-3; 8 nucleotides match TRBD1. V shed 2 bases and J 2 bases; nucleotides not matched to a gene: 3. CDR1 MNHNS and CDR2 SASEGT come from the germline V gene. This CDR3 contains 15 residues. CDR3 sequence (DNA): TGTGCCAGCAGTGAATGGGGACAGGCCACAGATACGCAGTATTTT. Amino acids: CASSEWGQATDTQYF.

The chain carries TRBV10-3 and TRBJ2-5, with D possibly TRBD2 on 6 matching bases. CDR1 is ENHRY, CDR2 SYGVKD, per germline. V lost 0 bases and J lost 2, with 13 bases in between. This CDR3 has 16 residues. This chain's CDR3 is CAISESDLGGQETQYF. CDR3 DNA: TGTGCCATCAGTGAGTCTGACCTAGGAGGGCAAGAGACCCAGTACTTC.

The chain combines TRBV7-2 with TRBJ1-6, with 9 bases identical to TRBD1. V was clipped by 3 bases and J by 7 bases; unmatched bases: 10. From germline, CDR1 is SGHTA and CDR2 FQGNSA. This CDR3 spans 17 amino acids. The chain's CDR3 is CASSFSGTGRRNSPLHF. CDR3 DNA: TGTGCCAGCAGCTTTTCCGGGACAGGGCGAAGGAATTCACCCCTCCACTTT.

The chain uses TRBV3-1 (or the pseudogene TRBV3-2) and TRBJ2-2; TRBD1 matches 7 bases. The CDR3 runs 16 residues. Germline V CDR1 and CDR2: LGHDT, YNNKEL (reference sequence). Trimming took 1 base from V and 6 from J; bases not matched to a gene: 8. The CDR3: CASSQAGRGKAGELFF. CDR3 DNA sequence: TGTGCCAGCAGCCAAGCGGGCAGGGGGAAGGCCGGGGAGCTGTTTTTT.

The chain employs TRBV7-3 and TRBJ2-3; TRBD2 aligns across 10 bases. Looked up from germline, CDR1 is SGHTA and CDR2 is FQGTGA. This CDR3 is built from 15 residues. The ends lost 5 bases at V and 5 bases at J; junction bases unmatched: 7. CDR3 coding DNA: TGTGCCAGCAGCCCGCAGCGGGGGGGCCGAGATACGCAGTATTTT. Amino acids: CASSPQRGGRDTQYF.

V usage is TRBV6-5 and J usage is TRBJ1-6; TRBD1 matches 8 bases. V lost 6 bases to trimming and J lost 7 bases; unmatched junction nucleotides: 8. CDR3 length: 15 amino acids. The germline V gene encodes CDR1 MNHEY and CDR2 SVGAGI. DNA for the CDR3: TGTGCCAGCAGAAAACAACAGGGGGGAAATTCACCCCTCCACTTT. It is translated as CASRKQQGGNSPLHF.